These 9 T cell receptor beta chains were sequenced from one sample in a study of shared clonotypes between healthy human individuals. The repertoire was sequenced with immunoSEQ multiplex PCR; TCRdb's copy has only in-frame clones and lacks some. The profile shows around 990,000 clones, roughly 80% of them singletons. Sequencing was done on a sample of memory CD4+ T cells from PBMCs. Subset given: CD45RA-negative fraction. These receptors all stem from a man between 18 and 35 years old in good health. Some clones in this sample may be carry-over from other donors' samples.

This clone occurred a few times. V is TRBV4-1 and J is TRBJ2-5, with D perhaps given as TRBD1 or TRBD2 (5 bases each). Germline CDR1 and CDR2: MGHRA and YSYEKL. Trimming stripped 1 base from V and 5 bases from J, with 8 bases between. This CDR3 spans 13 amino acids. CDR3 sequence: CASSQGGWETQYF. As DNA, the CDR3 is TGCGCCAGCAGCCAAGGGGGGTGGGAGACCCAGTACTTC.

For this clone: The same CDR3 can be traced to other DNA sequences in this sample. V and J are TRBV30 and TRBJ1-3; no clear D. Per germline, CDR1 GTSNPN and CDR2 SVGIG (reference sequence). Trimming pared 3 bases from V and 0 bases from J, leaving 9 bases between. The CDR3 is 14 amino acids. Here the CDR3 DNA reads TGTGCCTGGAGCTCAGGCTTCTCTGGAAACACCATATATTTT. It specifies CAWSSGFSGNTIYF.

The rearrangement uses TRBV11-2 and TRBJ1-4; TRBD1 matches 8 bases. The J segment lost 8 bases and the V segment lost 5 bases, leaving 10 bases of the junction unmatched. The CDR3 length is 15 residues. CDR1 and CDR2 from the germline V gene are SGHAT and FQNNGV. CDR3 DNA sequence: TGTGCCAGCAGCACGATCAGGGGGCGAGGAGAAAAACTGTTTTTT. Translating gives CASSTIRGRGEKLFF. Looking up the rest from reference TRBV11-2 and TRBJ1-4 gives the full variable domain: EAGVAQSPRYKIIEKRQSVAFWCNPISGHATLYWYQQILGQGPKLLIQFQNNGVVDDSQLPKDRFSAERLKGVDSTLKIQPAKLEDSAVYLCASSTIRGRGEKLFFGSGTQLSVL.

CDR3 nucleotides: TGCGCCAGCAGCTTGTGGAGGGTTGGGGACACTGAAGCTTTCTTT. Translating it yields CASSLWRVGDTEAFF. V and J are TRBV5-1 and TRBJ1-1, with no clear D. This CDR3 spans 15 amino acids. The germline CDR1 and CDR2 sequences are SGHRS and YFSETQ. V was clipped by 1 base and J by 3 bases, with 13 bases between them.

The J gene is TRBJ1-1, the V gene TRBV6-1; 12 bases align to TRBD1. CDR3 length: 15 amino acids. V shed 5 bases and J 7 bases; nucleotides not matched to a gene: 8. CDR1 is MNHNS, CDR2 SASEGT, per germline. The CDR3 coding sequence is TGTGCCAGCAGTCCCAGGGACAGGGGGCGGGGTGAAGCTTTCTTT. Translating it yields CASSPRDRGRGEAFF.

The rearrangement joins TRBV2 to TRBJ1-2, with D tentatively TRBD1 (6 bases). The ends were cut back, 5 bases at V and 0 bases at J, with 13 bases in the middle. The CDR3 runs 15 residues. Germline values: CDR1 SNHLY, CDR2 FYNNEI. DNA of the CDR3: TGTGCCAGCAGTTCAAACAGGGCTGCTAACTATGGCTACACCTTC. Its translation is CASSSNRAANYGYTF.

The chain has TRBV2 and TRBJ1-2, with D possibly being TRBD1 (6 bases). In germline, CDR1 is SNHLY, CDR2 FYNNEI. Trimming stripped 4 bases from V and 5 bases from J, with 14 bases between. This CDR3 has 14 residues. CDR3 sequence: CASSVANRDYGYTF. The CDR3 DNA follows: TGTGCCAGCAGTGTAGCGAACAGGGATTATGGCTACACCTTC.

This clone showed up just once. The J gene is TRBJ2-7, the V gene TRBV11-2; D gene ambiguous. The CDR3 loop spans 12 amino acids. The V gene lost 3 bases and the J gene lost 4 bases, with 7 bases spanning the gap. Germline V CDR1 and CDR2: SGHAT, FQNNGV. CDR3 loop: CASSLLRYEQYF. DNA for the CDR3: TGTGCCAGCAGCTTGCTCAGGTACGAGCAGTACTTC.

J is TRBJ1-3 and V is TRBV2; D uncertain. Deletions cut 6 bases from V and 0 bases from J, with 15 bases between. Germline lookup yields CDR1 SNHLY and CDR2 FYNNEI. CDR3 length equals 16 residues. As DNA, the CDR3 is TGTGCCAGCAGGGGGAGTCCCAGCATCTCTGGAAACACCATATATTTT. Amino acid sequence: CASRGSPSISGNTIYF.